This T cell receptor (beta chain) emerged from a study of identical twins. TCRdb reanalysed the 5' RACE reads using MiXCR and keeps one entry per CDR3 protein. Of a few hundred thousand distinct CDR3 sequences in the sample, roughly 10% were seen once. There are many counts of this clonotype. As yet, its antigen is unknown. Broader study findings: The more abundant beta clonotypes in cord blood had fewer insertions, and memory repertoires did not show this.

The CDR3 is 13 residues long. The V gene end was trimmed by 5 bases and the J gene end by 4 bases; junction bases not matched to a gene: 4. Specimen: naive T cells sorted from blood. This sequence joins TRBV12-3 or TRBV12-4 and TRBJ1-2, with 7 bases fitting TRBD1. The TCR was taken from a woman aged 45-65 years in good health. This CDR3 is CASSTTGFYGYTF. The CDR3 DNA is TGTGCCAGCAGTACGACAGGGTTCTATGGCTACACCTTC.